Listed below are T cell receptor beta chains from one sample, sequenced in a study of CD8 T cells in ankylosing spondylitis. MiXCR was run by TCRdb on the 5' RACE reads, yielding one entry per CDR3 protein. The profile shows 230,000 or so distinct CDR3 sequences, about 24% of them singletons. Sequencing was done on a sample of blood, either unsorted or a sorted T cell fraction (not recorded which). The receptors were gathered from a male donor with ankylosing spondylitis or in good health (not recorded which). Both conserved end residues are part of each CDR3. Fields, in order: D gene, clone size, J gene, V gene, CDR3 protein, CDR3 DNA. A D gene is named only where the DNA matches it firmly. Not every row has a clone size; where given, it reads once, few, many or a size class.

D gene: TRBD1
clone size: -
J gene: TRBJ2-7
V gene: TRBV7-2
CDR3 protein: CASSMTGTGIGQYF
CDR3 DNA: TGTGCCAGCAGCATGACCGGGACAGGTATCGGGCAGTACTTC

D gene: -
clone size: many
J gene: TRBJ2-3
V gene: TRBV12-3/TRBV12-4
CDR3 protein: CASTAGPDTQYF
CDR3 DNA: TGTGCCAGCACCGCTGGACCAGATACGCAGTATTTT

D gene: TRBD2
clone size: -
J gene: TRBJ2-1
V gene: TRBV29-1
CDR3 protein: CSVEGLAGGPGSEQFF
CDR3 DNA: TGCAGCGTTGAGGGCTTAGCGGGGGGGCCCGGTTCAGAGCAGTTCTTC

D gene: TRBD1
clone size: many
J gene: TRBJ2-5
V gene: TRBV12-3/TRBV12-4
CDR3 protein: CASSSRDRARAQYF
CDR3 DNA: TGTGCCAGCAGTTCCCGGGACAGGGCCCGGGCCCAGTACTTC

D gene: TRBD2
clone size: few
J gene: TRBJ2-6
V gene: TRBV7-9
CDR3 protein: CASSLVAGGLGANVLTF
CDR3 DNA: TGTGCCAGCAGCTTAGTAGCGGGGGGGCTAGGGGCCAACGTCCTGACTTTC

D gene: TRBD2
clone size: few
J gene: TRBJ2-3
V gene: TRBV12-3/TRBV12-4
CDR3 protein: CASSLSGADTDTQYF
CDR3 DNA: TGTGCCAGCAGCCTTAGCGGGGCGGACACAGATACGCAGTATTTT

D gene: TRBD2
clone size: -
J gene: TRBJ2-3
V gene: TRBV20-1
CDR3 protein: CSASAGRGGPTDTQYF
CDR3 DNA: TGCAGTGCCAGCGCTGGGCGGGGGGGCCCTACAGATACGCAGTATTTT

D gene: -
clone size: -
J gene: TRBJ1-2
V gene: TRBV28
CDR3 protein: CASSSQGWGYTF
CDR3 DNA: TGTGCCAGCAGTTCGCAGGGTTGGGGCTACACCTTC

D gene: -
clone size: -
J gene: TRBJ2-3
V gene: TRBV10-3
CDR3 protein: CAISESVLAGDTQYF
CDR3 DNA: TGTGCCATCAGTGAGTCCGTACTAGCTGGGGATACGCAGTATTTT

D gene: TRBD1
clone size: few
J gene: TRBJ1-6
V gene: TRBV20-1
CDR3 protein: CSARDDLTGTNSPLHF
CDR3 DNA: TGCAGTGCTAGAGACGACCTGACAGGGACAAATTCACCCCTCCACTTT

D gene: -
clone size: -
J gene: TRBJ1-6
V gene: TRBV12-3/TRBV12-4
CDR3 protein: CASSFGQNLNSPLHF
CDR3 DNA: TGTGCCAGCAGTTTTGGGCAGAATCTTAATTCACCCCTCCACTTT

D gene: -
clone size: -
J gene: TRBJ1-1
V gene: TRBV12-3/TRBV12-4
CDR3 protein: CASSLDTANTEAFF
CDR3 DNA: TGTGCCAGCAGTTTAGACACGGCGAACACTGAAGCTTTCTTT

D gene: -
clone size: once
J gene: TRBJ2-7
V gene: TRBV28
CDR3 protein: CASSQGTYEQYF
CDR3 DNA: TGTGCCAGCAGTCAGGGAACCTACGAGCAGTACTTC

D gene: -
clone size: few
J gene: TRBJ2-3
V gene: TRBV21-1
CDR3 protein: CASSKGGLAGMSQTDTQYF
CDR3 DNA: TGTGCCAGCAGCAAAGGGGGCCTAGCGGGGATGAGCCAGACGGATACGCAGTATTTT

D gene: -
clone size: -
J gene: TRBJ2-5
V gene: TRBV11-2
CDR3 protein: CASSLGGSGGLETQYF
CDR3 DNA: TGTGCCAGCAGCTTAGGCGGCTCGGGTGGTCTTGAGACCCAGTACTTC

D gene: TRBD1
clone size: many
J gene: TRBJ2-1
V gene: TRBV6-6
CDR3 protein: CASSPGQGQFF
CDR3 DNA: TGTGCCAGCAGTCCTGGACAGGGGCAGTTCTTC

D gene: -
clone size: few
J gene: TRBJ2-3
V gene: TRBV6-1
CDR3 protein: CASSARGTDTQYF
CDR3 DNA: TGTGCCAGCAGTGCCAGAGGCACAGATACGCAGTATTTT

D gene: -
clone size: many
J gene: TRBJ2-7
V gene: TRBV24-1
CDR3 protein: CATSDIYEQYF
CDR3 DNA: TGTGCCACCAGTGATATCTACGAGCAGTACTTC

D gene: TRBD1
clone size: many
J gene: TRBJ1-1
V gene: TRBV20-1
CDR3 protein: CSARGTGAIPITEAFF
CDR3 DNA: TGCAGTGCTAGGGGGACAGGAGCCATACCCATCACTGAAGCTTTCTTT

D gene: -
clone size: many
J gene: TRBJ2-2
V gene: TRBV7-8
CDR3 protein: CASSLVGGTAGELFF
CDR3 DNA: TGTGCCAGCAGCTTAGTCGGAGGGACGGCCGGGGAGCTGTTTTTT

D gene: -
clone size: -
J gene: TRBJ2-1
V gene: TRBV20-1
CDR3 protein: CSASAGAKYNEQFF
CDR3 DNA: TGCAGTGCTAGCGCGGGGGCCAAATACAATGAGCAGTTCTTC

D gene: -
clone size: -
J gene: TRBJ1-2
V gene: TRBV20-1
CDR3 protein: CSARGDGGYYGYTF
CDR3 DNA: TGCAGTGCTAGAGGGGACGGGGGGTACTATGGCTACACCTTC

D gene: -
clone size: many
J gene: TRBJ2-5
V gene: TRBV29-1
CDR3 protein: CSGTRGQETQYF
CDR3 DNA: TGCAGCGGTACCAGGGGCCAAGAGACCCAGTACTTC

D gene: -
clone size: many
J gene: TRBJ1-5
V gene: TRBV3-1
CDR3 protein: CASSQKSNQPQHF
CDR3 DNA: TGTGCCAGCAGCCAGAAGAGCAATCAGCCCCAGCATTTT